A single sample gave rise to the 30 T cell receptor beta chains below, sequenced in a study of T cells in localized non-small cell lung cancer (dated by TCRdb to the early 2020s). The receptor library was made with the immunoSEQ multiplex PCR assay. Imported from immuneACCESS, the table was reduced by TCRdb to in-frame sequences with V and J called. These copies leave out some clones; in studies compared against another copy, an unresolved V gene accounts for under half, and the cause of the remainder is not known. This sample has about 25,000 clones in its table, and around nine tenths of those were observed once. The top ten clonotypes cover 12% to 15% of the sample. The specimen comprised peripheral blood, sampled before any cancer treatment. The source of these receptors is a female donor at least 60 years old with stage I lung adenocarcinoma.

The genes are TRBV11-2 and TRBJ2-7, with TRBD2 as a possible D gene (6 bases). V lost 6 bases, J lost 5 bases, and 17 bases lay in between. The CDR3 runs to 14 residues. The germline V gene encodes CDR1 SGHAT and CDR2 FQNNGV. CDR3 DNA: TGTGCCAGCAGTTCGACGGGGGAGAGGGACGAGCAGTACTTC. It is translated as CASSSTGERDEQYF.

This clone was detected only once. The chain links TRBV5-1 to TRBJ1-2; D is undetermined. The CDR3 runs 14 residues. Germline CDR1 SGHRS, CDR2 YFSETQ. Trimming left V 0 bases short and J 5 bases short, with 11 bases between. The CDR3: CASSLGTPGYGYTF. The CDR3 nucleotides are TGCGCCAGCAGCTTGGGGACTCCGGGTTATGGCTACACCTTC.

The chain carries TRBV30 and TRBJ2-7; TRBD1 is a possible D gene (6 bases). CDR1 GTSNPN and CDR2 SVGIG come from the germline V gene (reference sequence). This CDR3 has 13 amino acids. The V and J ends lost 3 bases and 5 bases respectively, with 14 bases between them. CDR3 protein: CAWSTGKVNEQYF. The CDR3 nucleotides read TGTGCCTGGAGCACAGGGAAGGTTAACGAGCAGTACTTC.

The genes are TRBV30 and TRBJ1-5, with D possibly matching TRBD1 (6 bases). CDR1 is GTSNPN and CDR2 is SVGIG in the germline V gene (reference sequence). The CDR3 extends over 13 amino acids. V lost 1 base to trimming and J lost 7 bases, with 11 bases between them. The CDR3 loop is CAWSEQGRQPQHF. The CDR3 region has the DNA TGTGCCTGGAGTGAGCAGGGGAGGCAGCCCCAGCATTTT.

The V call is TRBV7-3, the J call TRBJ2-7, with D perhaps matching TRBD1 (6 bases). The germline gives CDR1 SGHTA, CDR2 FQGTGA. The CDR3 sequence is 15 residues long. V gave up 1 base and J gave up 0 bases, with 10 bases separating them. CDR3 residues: CASSLKQGSSYEQYF. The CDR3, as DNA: TGTGCCAGCAGCTTAAAGCAGGGGAGCTCCTACGAGCAGTACTTC.

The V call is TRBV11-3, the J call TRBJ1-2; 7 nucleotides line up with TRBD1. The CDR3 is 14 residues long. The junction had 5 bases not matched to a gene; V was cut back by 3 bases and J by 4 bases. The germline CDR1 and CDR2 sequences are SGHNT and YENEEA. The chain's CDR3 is CASSFPGQVYGYTF. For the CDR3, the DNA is TGTGCCAGCAGCTTCCCAGGACAGGTCTATGGCTACACCTTC.

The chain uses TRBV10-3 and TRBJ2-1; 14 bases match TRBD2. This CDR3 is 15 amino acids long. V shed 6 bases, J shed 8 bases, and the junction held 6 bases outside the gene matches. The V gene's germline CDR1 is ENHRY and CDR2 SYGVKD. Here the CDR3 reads CAIRVGLAGVDEQFF. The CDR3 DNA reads TGTGCCATCAGGGTGGGACTAGCGGGAGTGGATGAGCAGTTCTTC.

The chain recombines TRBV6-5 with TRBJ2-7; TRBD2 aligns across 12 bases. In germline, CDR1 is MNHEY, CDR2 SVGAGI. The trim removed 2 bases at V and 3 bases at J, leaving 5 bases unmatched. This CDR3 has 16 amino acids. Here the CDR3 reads CASSYATTSGSYEQYF. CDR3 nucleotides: TGTGCCAGCAGTTACGCTACGACTAGCGGGAGCTACGAGCAGTACTTC.

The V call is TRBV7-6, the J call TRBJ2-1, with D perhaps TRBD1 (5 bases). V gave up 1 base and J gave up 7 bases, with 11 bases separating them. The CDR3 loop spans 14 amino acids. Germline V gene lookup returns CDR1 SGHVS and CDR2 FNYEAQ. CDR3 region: CASSLDPRANEQFF. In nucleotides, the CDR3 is TGTGCCAGCAGCTTAGATCCCAGGGCAAATGAGCAGTTCTTC.

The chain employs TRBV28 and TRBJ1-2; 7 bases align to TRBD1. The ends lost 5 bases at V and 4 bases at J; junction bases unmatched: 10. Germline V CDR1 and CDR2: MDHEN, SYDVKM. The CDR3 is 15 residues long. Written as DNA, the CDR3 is TGTGCCAGCAGTGTACAGGGGCCCGAGGGCTATGGCTACACCTTC. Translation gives CASSVQGPEGYGYTF.

CDR3 sequence reads: CASKGQTNPPLHF. In DNA form, the CDR3 reads TGTGCCAGCAAAGGACAGACCAATCCGCCCCTCCACTTT. V usage is TRBV6-1 and J usage is TRBJ1-6; tentatively, D is TRBD1 (6 bases). CDR1 and CDR2 (germline): MNHNS, SASEGT. Trimming stripped 7 bases from V and 13 bases from J, with 17 bases between. The CDR3 has 13 residues.

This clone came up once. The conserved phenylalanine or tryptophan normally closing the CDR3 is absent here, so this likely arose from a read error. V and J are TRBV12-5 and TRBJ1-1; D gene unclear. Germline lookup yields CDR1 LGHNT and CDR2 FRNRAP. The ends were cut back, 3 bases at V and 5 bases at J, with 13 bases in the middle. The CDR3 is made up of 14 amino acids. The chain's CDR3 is CASGLEGGGTEAFL. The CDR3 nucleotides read TGTGCTAGTGGTTTAGAGGGTGGAGGAACTGAAGCTTTCCTT.

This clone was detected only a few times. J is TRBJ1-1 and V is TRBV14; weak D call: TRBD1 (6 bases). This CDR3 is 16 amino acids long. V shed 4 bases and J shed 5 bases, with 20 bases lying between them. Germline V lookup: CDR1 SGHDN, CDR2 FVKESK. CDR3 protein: CASSLQGGVVGTEAFF. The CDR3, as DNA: TGTGCCAGCAGCCTTCAAGGGGGAGTGGTCGGGACTGAAGCTTTCTTT. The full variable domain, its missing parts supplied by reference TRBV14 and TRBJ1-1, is EAGVTQFPSHSVIEKGQTVTLRCDPISGHDNLYWYRRVMGKEIKFLLHFVKESKQDESGMPNNRFLAERTGGTYSTLKVQPAELEDSGVYFCASSLQGGVVGTEAFFGQGTRLTVV.

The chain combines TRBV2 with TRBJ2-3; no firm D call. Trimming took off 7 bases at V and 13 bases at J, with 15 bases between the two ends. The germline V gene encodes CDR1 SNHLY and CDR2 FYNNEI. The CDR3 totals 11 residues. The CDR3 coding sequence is TGTGCCAGCAACCAAGCGCTTCAGGAGTATTTT. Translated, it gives CASNQALQEYF.

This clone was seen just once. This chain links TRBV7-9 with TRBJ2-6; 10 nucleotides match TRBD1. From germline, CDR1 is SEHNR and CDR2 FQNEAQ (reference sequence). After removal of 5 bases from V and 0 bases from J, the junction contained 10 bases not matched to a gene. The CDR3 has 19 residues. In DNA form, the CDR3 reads TGTGCCAGCAGCCGACATCTGACAGGGGGCACCTCTGGGGCCAACGTCCTGACTTTC. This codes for CASSRHLTGGTSGANVLTF.

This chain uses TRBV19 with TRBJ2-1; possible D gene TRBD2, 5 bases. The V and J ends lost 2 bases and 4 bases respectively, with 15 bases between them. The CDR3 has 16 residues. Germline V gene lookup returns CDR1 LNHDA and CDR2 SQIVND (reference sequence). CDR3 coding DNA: TGTGCCAGTAGTATATCCCCGGCGAGGGCGTACAATGAGCAGTTCTTC. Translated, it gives CASSISPARAYNEQFF.

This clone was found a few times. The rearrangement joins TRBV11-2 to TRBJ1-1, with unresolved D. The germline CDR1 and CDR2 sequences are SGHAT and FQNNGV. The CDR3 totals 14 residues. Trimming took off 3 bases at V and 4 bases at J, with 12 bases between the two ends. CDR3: CASSLVRAGTEAFF. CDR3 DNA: TGTGCCAGCAGCTTGGTACGGGCGGGCACTGAAGCTTTCTTT.

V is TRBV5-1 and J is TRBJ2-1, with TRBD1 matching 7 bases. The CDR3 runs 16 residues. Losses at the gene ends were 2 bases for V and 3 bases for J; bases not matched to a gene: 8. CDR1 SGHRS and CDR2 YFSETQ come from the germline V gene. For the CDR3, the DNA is TGCGCCAGCAGCTTAAATACAGGGGCCAACTACAATGAGCAGTTCTTC. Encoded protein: CASSLNTGANYNEQFF.

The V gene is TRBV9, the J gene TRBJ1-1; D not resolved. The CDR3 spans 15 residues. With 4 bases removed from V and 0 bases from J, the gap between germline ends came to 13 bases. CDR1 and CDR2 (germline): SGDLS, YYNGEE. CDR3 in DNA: TGTGCCAGCAGCCCAGAACAGTTAATGAACACTGAAGCTTTCTTT. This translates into CASSPEQLMNTEAFF.

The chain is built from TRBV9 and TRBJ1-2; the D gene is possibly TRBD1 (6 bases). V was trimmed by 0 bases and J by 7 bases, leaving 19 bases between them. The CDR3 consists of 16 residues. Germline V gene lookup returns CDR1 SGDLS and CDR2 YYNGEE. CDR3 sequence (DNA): TGTGCCAGCAGCGTAGAAGAGGGGGGACGGGTAGGTGGCTACACCTTC. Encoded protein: CASSVEEGGRVGGYTF.

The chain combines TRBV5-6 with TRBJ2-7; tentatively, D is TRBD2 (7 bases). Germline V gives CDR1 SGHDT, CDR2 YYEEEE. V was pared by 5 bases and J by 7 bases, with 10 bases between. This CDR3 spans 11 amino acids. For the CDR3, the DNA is TGTGCCAGCAGTAGGGGGGGAGAGCAGTACTTC. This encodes CASSRGGEQYF.

The CDR3 reads CARSPLARIVSGNTIYF. Written as DNA, the CDR3 is TGTGCCAGAAGCCCACTTGCCCGCATCGTCTCTGGAAACACCATATATTTT. The V gene is TRBV5-3, the J gene TRBJ1-3; D ambiguous. TRBV5-3 is an ORF; its function is uncertain. V gave up 4 bases and J gave up 0 bases, with 17 bases separating them. CDR3 length: 17 amino acids.

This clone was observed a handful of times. CDR3 in amino acids: CASSLDRSRDGYTF. CDR3 DNA: TGTGCCAGCAGCTTAGACAGGTCCAGGGATGGCTACACCTTC. This chain connects TRBV7-2 to TRBJ1-2, with TRBD1 as a possible D gene (5 bases). This CDR3 is 14 amino acids long. Germline CDR1 SGHTA, CDR2 FQGNSA. Trimming stripped 1 base from V and 6 bases from J, with 12 bases between.

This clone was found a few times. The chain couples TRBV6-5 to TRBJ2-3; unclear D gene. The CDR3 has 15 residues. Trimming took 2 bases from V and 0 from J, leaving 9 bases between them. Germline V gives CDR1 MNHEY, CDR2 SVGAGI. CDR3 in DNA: TGTGCCAGCAGTTACGCTGCCTTAAGCACAGATACGCAGTATTTT. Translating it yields CASSYAALSTDTQYF.

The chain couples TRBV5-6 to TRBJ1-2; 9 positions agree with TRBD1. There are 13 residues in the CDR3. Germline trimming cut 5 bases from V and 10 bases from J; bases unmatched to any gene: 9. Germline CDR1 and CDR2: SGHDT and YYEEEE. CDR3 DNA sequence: TGTGCCAGCAGTTCCGGGACAGGGCTGTCCTACACCTTC. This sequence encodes CASSSGTGLSYTF.

The CDR3 nucleotides are TGTGCCAGCAGTAGGACAGGGAGCTCCTACGAGCAGTACTTC. Protein: CASSRTGSSYEQYF. V usage is TRBV6-5 and J usage is TRBJ2-7, with 8 bases fitting TRBD1. With 5 bases clipped from V and 0 bases from J, the junction kept 3 bases outside the gene matches. Per the germline V gene, CDR1 is MNHEY and CDR2 is SVGAGI. The CDR3 totals 14 residues.

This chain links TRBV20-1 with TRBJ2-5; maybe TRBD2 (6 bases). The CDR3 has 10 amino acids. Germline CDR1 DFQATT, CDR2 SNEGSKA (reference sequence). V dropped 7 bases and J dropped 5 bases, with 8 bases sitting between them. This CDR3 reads CSGAGETQYF. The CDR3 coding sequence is TGCAGTGGCGCGGGGGAGACCCAGTACTTC.

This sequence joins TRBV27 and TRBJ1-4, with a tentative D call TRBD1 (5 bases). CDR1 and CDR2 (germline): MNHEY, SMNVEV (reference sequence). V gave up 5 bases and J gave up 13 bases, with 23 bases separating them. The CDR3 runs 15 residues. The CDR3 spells CASSPAGTWGKRLFF. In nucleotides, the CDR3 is TGTGCCAGCAGTCCAGCCGGGACCTGGGGAAAACGACTGTTTTTT.

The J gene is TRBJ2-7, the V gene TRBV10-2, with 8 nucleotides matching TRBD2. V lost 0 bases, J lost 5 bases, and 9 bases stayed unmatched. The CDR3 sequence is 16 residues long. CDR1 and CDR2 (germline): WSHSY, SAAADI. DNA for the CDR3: TGCGCCAGCAGTGAGTCAGGAGCGGGGGAATCAGACGAGCAGTACTTC. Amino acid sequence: CASSESGAGESDEQYF.

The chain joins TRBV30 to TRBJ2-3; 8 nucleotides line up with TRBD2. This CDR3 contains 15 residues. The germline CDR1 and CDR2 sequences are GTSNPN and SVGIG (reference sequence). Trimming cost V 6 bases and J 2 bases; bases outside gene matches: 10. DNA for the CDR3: TGTGCCTGTGCACCGGGACTAGTTATCACAGATACGCAGTATTTT. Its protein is CACAPGLVITDTQYF.